This TCR beta chain was profiled in a study of T cell responses to AZD1222 COVID-19 vaccine. For the study at large: Pooled samples include second doses given at about 4 or 12 weeks.

General observations from the study: Two AZD1222 administrations were followed by greater Spike-specific TCR breadth and depth. Clonal diversity was possibly underestimated; the donors were predominantly white British and more often female.

Note on this clone: The target antigen is unknown.

The repertoire was sequenced with immunoSEQ multiplex PCR; TCRdb's copy has only in-frame clones and lacks some. The data hold some 40,000 clones, with roughly 80% observed a single time. CDR3 size: 17 residues. Trimming removed 1 base at V and 0 bases at J, with 14 bases between. Germline CDR1 is SNHLY and CDR2 is FYNNEI. V and J are TRBV2 and TRBJ2-3, with no clear D. This TCR was sampled from an adult in good health. Sequenced material: peripheral blood, taken on day 0 of AZD1222 vaccination. Here the CDR3 reads CASSEGRRAPSTDTQYF. The DNA of the CDR3 is TGTGCCAGCAGTGAAGGGCGAAGGGCACCCAGCACAGATACGCAGTATTTT.